Sequencing of this T cell receptor beta chain was carried out in a study of cytomegalovirus exposure and HLA in healthy donors. Germline V gene data show CDR1 as SNHLY and CDR2 as FYNNEI. There are 15 residues in the CDR3. V dropped 6 bases and J dropped 1; count of bases not matched to a gene: 7. A multiplex PCR was run with 60 Vbeta primers and 13 Jbeta primers. Clones were sequenced by immunoSEQ multiplex PCR, and TCRdb holds only the in-frame ones, with some missing. This sample has 150,000 to 200,000 clones; 78% occur once, and the top ten carry approximately 2.9%. The chain carries TRBV2 and TRBJ2-7, with TRBD1 matching over 9 bases. Sequencing was carried out using PBMCs. The clonotype originates from a female donor in good health and CMV-seronegative. The CDR3 protein is CASRAVTGGSYEQYF. CDR3 nucleotide sequence: TGTGCCAGCAGGGCGGTGACAGGGGGTTCCTACGAGCAGTACTTC. Full variable domain (missing parts from reference TRBV2 and TRBJ2-7): EPEVTQTPSHQVTQMGQEVILRCVPISNHLYFYWYRQILGQKVEFLVSFYNNEISEKSEIFDDQFSVERPDGSNFTLKIRSTKLEDSAMYFCASRAVTGGSYEQYFGPGTRLTVT.